This is a list of T cell receptor beta chains from one sample in a study of blood T cell repertoires in COVID-19. Libraries were prepared by immunoSEQ multiplex PCR; TCRdb keeps only in-frame clonotypes and omits some of them. The sample has about 300,000 clones, nearly 90% seen once. Sequencing was done on a sample of peripheral blood. The receptors were sampled from a woman in her twenties or thirties with COVID-19, enrolled during active disease. Each CDR3 is given without its conserved first and last residue.

j_gene	v_gene	CDR3aa
TRBJ2-5	TRBV11-2	ASSGGTGGQETQY
TRBJ2-3	TRBV4-3	ASSQELGRGTDTQY
TRBJ2-2	TRBV6-4	ASSDGDRLSGELF
TRBJ2-5	TRBV27	ASSLLAGGPGETQY
TRBJ1-5	TRBV4-1	ASSFGKNQPQH
TRBJ1-1	TRBV11-1	ASTRRRAMSTEAF
TRBJ2-7	TRBV9	ASTPGLGNYEQY
TRBJ1-1	TRBV19	ASYKQGAGTEAF
TRBJ2-3	TRBV6-5	ASRLAGPSTDTQY
TRBJ2-2	TRBV15	ATSRDRWTGGNGELF
TRBJ2-3	TRBV11-3	ASSLGLAGESLTDTQY
TRBJ1-2	TRBV7-3	ASSPNGGNYT
TRBJ2-2	TRBV24-1	ATSKGQGTGELF
TRBJ1-3	TRBV7-3	ASSFLSGNTIY
TRBJ2-4	TRBV4-2	ASSQVLSGQNIQY
TRBJ2-2	TRBV5-4	ASSWALGGTGELF
TRBJ1-6	TRBV12-5	ASGPTRTDLNSPLH
TRBJ1-5	TRBV23-1	ASSQPLRQANLSNQPQH
TRBJ1-2	TRBV4-3	ASSQDVGGGNKGYT
TRBJ1-6	TRBV5-6	ASSPDSGSGALLGSPLH
TRBJ1-4	TRBV5-1	ASSLSPGAGEKLF
TRBJ1-1	TRBV2	ASSPNRGRRLSTEAF
TRBJ1-1	TRBV4-1	ASSQEKGARTEAF
TRBJ2-3	TRBV6-1	ASSESAGVSTDTQY
TRBJ1-6	TRBV27	ASRYQANSYNSPLH
TRBJ1-1	TRBV7-2	ASSAVLSVPGAF
TRBJ2-1	TRBV24-1	ATSDPLSGGHSYNEQF
TRBJ1-1	TRBV14	ASSPGPGGLDTEAF
TRBJ2-1	TRBV5-1	ASRSGTSGADEQF
TRBJ2-2	TRBV11-3	ASRSDRGTGELF
TRBJ1-2	TRBV6-1	ASSEGRQLT
TRBJ1-1	TRBV19	ASSIGSPGYYTEAF
TRBJ2-1	TRBV3-1/TRBV3-2	ASSHPLGLAGSNEQF
TRBJ1-1	TRBV5-1	ASSTRQGRKTLATEAF
TRBJ1-1	TRBV29-1	SVLMNTEAF
TRBJ1-5	TRBV7-2	ASSLQNNQPQH
TRBJ1-2	TRBV6-2/TRBV6-3	ASSYREANYGYT
TRBJ1-1	TRBV6-4	ASSDPGRTGAF
TRBJ2-2	TRBV6-4	ASSFSANTGELF
TRBJ1-2	TRBV7-8	DGGSGYT
TRBJ1-5	TRBV24-1	ATQGGGNQPQH
TRBJ1-3	TRBV7-9	AGTGGNTIY
TRBJ1-2	TRBV3-1/TRBV3-2	ASANAGTMPYGYT
TRBJ1-1	TRBV2	VREGDMNTEAF
TRBJ2-4	TRBV5-1	ASSVRPPDTSGGLIAKNIQY
TRBJ1-2	TRBV24-1	ATSAAGGGYGYT